This T cell receptor beta chain comes out of a study of graft-versus-host responses after intestinal transplantation. V was shortened by 4 bases and J by 4 bases, with 17 bases between the two germline ends. This CDR3 has 15 residues. The germline gives CDR1 SGHDT, CDR2 YYEEEE. Details on this clone: Its antigen is unidentified.

Some clones are missing from TCRdb's copy, which holds only in-frame ones; the method was immunoSEQ multiplex PCR. The sample records fewer than 150,000 clones, over 85% being singletons. The sequenced sample was unstimulated CD4+ T cells sorted from spleen or lymph node cells, obtained before intestinal transplant. V and J are TRBV5-6 and TRBJ1-1; D might be TRBD1 (6 bases). This sequence was found in a human donor who received an intestinal transplant. CDR3: CASSNAQGLGTEAFF. The CDR3 bases are TGTGCCAGCAGCAACGCCCAGGGGCTTGGCACTGAAGCTTTCTTT.